The T cell receptor (beta chain) under discussion was sequenced for a study of identical twins. At least ten counts were recorded for this clonotype. Trimming removed 5 bases at V and 3 bases at J, with 11 bases between. The CDR3 totals 13 residues. Template switching created a universal primer site, and the cDNA included unique molecular identifiers. TCRdb independently ran MiXCR on the 5' RACE reads; one entry per CDR3 protein. The sample comprises under 300,000 distinct CDR3 sequences, approximately 5.9% of which are singletons, and roughly 15% rests with the top ten. The sample was also linked to a second study, of T cells expressing NK-cell markers. That source notes: Of eight sequenced donors, seven were HCMV-seropositive and one HCMV-seronegative. The leading position in the CD3+CD56-NKG2C+ fraction of several donors also went to these clonotypes.

J is TRBJ2-7 and V is TRBV12-3 or TRBV12-4; no firm D call. The sequence was obtained from a woman aged 18-30 years in good health. The sequenced sample was CD8+ T cells sorted from blood. CDR3 region: CASSAGWRYEQYF. The DNA for the CDR3 is TGTGCCAGCAGTGCCGGTTGGCGCTACGAGCAGTACTTC.